The next 22 T cell receptor beta chains were all read from a single sample in a study of shared clonotypes between healthy human individuals. Measured with immunoSEQ multiplex PCR; TCRdb has only the in-frame clones, and not every one. Of some 1,900,000 clones listed, approximately 94% are singletons. Naive CD8 cells were CD45RO-negative, positively selected for CCR7, excluding terminally differentiated effector memory CD45RA+ cells. The sample was naive CD8+ T cells sorted from blood. All receptors come from a man aged 18 to 29 in good health.

A remark on this clone: Other DNA variants within this sample encode the same CDR3. V gene TRBV6-5 combines with J gene TRBJ1-1; D may be TRBD1 (5 bases). In germline, CDR1 is MNHEY, CDR2 SVGAGI. The V end was cut by 2 bases, the J end by 3 bases, with 7 bases between. The CDR3 consists of 13 residues. CDR3 in amino acids: CASSYRGDTEAFF. CDR3 nucleotides: TGTGCCAGCAGTTACCGGGGGGACACTGAAGCTTTCTTT.

The V gene is TRBV10-3, the J gene TRBJ2-1, with 13 bases that match TRBD2. V shed 1 base, J shed 4 bases, and the junction held 4 bases outside the gene matches. The CDR3 contains 17 residues. Germline assignment: CDR1 ENHRY and CDR2 SYGVKD. The CDR3 region is CAISELGLAGSYNEQFF. The CDR3, as DNA: TGTGCCATCAGTGAGTTGGGACTAGCGGGATCATACAATGAGCAGTTCTTC.

This rearrangement joins TRBV2 to TRBJ2-5; 8 nucleotides agree with TRBD2. The assigned J gene may be wrong: the sequence end matches TRBJ2-7 better. This CDR3 spans 14 amino acids. Per the germline V gene, CDR1 is SNHLY and CDR2 is FYNNEI. The CDR3 DNA reads TGTGCCAGCTTAGCGGGGCTGAGCTCCTACGAGCAGTACTTC. Amino acid sequence: CASLAGLSSYEQYF.

The CDR3 DNA is TGTGCCAGTAGCGTTGAAGGGCCCCCTTGGAGCTACACCTTC. Translating it yields CASSVEGPPWSYTF. The chain links TRBV19 to TRBJ1-2; D unclear. Germline V lookup: CDR1 LNHDA, CDR2 SQIVND (reference sequence). Trimming took 6 bases from V and 9 from J, leaving 20 bases between them. This CDR3 has 14 amino acids.

This sequence joins TRBV6-1 and TRBJ2-7, with D maybe TRBD2 (5 bases). Trimming left V 1 base short and J 3 bases short, with 13 bases between. There are 15 residues in the CDR3. The germline CDR1 and CDR2 sequences are MNHNS and SASEGT. The CDR3 is CASSEGTASLYEQYF. The CDR3 DNA sequence: TGTGCCAGCAGTGAAGGGACGGCTAGCCTCTACGAGCAGTACTTC.

CDR3 amino acids: CASSYQTGIRTEAFF. CDR3 coding DNA: TGTGCCAGCAGTTACCAGACTGGGATTCGGACTGAAGCTTTCTTT. This chain connects TRBV6-5 to TRBJ1-1, with unresolved D. The CDR3 is made up of 15 amino acids. V was shortened by 2 bases and J by 5 bases, with 15 bases between the two germline ends. Per the germline V gene, CDR1 is MNHEY and CDR2 is SVGAGI.

This clone came up once. The rearrangement links TRBV27 to TRBJ1-2, with D tentatively TRBD1 (5 bases). Germline-derived CDR1 and CDR2 are MNHEY and SMNVEV (reference sequence). V dropped 0 bases and J dropped 4 bases, with 12 bases sitting between them. This CDR3 region has 15 residues. CDR3 region: CASSLSPTAIYGYTF. In nucleotides, the CDR3 is TGTGCCAGCAGTTTATCCCCGACAGCTATCTATGGCTACACCTTC.

The chain uses TRBV21-1 and TRBJ2-7. TRBV21-1 is termed a pseudogene. This CDR3 spans 17 amino acids. The CDR3 DNA follows: TGTGCCAGCAGCCTACAGACCGGGACGGCTAGCTCCTACGAGCAGTACTTC. Its translation: CASSLQTGTASSYEQYF.

The gene calls are TRBV6-7 and TRBJ1-3; 8 bases are a match to TRBD1. TRBV6-7 is reported as an ORF; its role is uncertain. The CDR3 runs 16 residues. Trimming removed 5 bases from V and 4 bases from J; junction bases left unmatched: 10. As DNA, the CDR3 is TGTGCCAGCAGTCGGCCGGGACAGGAAACGGGAAACACCATATATTTT. It yields the protein CASSRPGQETGNTIYF.

V and J are TRBV10-3 and TRBJ2-7, with 7 bases lining up with TRBD1. V was pared by 0 bases and J by 1 base, with 3 bases of the junction left unmatched. The CDR3 totals 15 residues. Per germline, CDR1 ENHRY and CDR2 SYGVKD. The CDR3: CAISESQGTSYEQYF. As DNA, the CDR3 is TGTGCCATCAGTGAGTCACAGGGGACGTCCTACGAGCAGTACTTC.

The rearrangement uses TRBV30 and TRBJ2-3, with unresolved D. The CDR3 sequence is 12 residues long. Germline V gene sequence: CDR1 GTSNPN, CDR2 SVGIG (reference sequence). The V end lost 2 bases, the J end lost 4 bases, and 7 bases lay between the germline ends. The CDR3 is CAWSFQSDTQYF. For the CDR3, the DNA is TGTGCCTGGAGTTTCCAGTCAGATACGCAGTATTTT.

In its sample, this clone was seen a few times. Other DNA sequences in the same sample also yield this CDR3. The rearrangement joins TRBV19 to TRBJ2-7, with TRBD1 identical over 9 bases. This CDR3 contains 13 residues. Germline CDR1 and CDR2: LNHDA and SQIVND (reference sequence). The V gene end was trimmed by 5 bases and the J gene end by 4 bases; junction bases not matched to a gene: 3. CDR3 loop: CASSPTGGYEQYF. The CDR3, as DNA: TGTGCCAGTAGTCCGACAGGGGGGTACGAGCAGTACTTC. Variable domain in full (rest from reference TRBV19 and TRBJ2-7): DGGITQSPKYLFRKEGQNVTLSCEQNLNHDAMYWYRQDPGQGLRLIYYSQIVNDFQKGDIAEGYSVSREKKESFPLTVTSAQKNPTAFYLCASSPTGGYEQYFGPGTRLTVT.

The V and J genes are TRBV6-6 and TRBJ2-7; 9 nucleotides align to TRBD2. The CDR3 has 15 amino acids. V lost 6 bases, J lost 3 bases, and 9 bases stayed unmatched. CDR1 and CDR2 from the germline V gene are MNHNY and SVGAGI (reference sequence). CDR3 nucleotides: TGTGCCAGCAGACCCGGGACTAGCATTAACTACGAGCAGTACTTC. Residues: CASRPGTSINYEQYF.

About this clone: Other DNA sequences of this sample code for an identical CDR3. The rearrangement uses TRBV11-2 and TRBJ2-1; possibly TRBD1 or TRBD2 for D (6 bases each). Germline V gives CDR1 SGHAT, CDR2 FQNNGV. The CDR3 extends over 17 amino acids. Between the trimmed V and J ends, which lost 1 base and 0 bases, there was a span of 13 bases. CDR3 DNA sequence: TGTGCCAGCAGCTTAGTGGGGGGCCTCAGCTCCTACAATGAGCAGTTCTTC. Its translation: CASSLVGGLSSYNEQFF.

The V call is TRBV13, the J call TRBJ1-2; 9 bases agree with TRBD1. The CDR3 length is 17 residues. With 0 bases clipped from V and 4 bases from J, the junction kept 9 bases outside the gene matches. Germline CDR1 is PRHDT and CDR2 is FYEKMQ (reference sequence). CDR3 amino acids: CASSLGRTTGGAYGYTF. Here the CDR3 DNA reads TGTGCCAGCAGCTTAGGCCGTACGACAGGGGGGGCCTATGGCTACACCTTC.

This chain uses TRBV27 with TRBJ2-1; D tentatively reads TRBD1 or TRBD2 (5 bases each). Germline V lookup: CDR1 MNHEY, CDR2 SMNVEV (reference sequence). Trimming removed 3 bases from V and 6 bases from J, with 12 bases in between. The CDR3 runs to 14 residues. DNA of the CDR3: TGTGCCAGCAGTTTTTTGGGGGTGGGCAATGAGCAGTTCTTC. Translated, it gives CASSFLGVGNEQFF.

V is TRBV27 and J is TRBJ2-1; TRBD2 agrees at 10 bases. The CDR3 sequence is 18 residues long. The ends lost 5 bases at V and 0 bases at J; junction bases unmatched: 10. The germline V gene encodes CDR1 MNHEY and CDR2 SMNVEV (reference sequence). DNA for the CDR3: TGTGCCAGCAGTCCCTCACTAGCGGGGTTAAGCTCCTACAATGAGCAGTTCTTC. This gives the protein CASSPSLAGLSSYNEQFF.

The V call is TRBV19, the J call TRBJ2-7, with a tentative D call TRBD1 (8 bases). V was clipped by 5 bases and J by 6 bases, with 23 bases between them. This CDR3 region has 16 residues. Germline V CDR1 and CDR2: LNHDA, SQIVND (reference sequence). The CDR3 loop is CASSFGQGAWEGEQYF. The CDR3 DNA reads TGTGCCAGTAGTTTCGGACAGGGAGCTTGGGAGGGCGAGCAGTACTTC.

The chain couples TRBV27 to TRBJ2-7, with TRBD1 identical over 11 bases. Germline V gives CDR1 MNHEY, CDR2 SMNVEV (reference sequence). Trimming at V came to 7 bases and at J to 2 bases, leaving 4 bases not matched to a gene. The CDR3 sequence is 14 residues long. CDR3 nucleotide sequence: TGTGCCAGCAATGGACAGGGGGCTGCCTACGAGCAGTACTTC. Amino acid sequence: CASNGQGAAYEQYF.

The chain is built from TRBV13 and TRBJ2-7, with D possibly TRBD1 on 6 matching bases. The CDR3 covers 14 residues. V lost 5 bases to trimming and J lost 0 bases, with 11 bases between them. The germline V gene encodes CDR1 PRHDT and CDR2 FYEKMQ (reference sequence). CDR3: CASSQPGDSYEQYF. In nucleotides, the CDR3 is TGTGCCAGCAGCCAACCAGGGGACTCCTACGAGCAGTACTTC.

The CDR3 DNA is TGTGCCAGCAGCTTGATCTGGGGAAGCGAGCAGTACTTC. Translating gives CASSLIWGSEQYF. The rearrangement uses TRBV5-8 and TRBJ2-7; D not resolved. CDR1 SGHTS and CDR2 YDEGEE come from the germline V gene. Between the trimmed V and J ends, which lost 1 base and 6 bases, there was a span of 11 bases. This CDR3 has 13 amino acids.

Comment on this clone: Distinct nucleotide sequences in the sample also encode this CDR3. The chain is built from TRBV4-1 and TRBJ2-3; 9 nucleotides line up with TRBD2. V was pared by 4 bases and J by 1 base, with 3 bases of the junction left unmatched. The CDR3 is 15 residues long. Germline V gene lookup returns CDR1 MGHRA and CDR2 YSYEKL. The CDR3 protein is CASSPVAGGTDTQYF. As DNA, the CDR3 is TGCGCCAGCAGCCCCGTAGCGGGGGGCACAGATACGCAGTATTTT.